This TCR beta chain was recorded in a study of metastatic and nonmetastatic thyroid tumors (dated by TCRdb to about 2020). Concerning the study at large: Repertoires were compared across peripheral blood and tumor or nodule tissue samples from malignant and benign thyroid patients. Overall study outcomes, separate from this receptor: TCR beta diversity was reported as significantly higher in malignant tumors than in benign nodules, in both blood and tumor samples.

According to the germline V gene (reference sequence), CDR1 reads SEHNR and CDR2 reads FQNEAQ. From cysteine to phenylalanine, the CDR3 is 15 amino acids long. Of all the DNA, just the CDR3 is kept, 45 bases in frame from base 1. The junction shows trimming of 5 bases on V and 5 bases on J, plus 18 bases between the germline ends. This clone was counted at least ten times. Its antigen is still unknown. No base qualities exist here, and no much larger clone lies one base off it. The library was produced with PCR. Instrument used: Illumina HiSeq 4000. High-throughput sequencing was used to profile the CDR3 region of the TCR beta-chain in every patient. The authors' pipeline ran thus. Drawing on CDR3 differences between clinicopathological groups, the researchers built a classifier meant to tell apart patients with distant-metastatic papillary thyroid cancer. The Shannon index was used to measure repertoire diversity, and the Morisita-Horn index was used to measure how similar tumor and blood repertoires were. Clones were called with MiXCR by TCRdb after fastp trimmed the public reads at Q25, and only in-frame beta chains were retained. Here the V and J calls rest on TCRdb's processing, not on the authors' analysis. This sample gives approximately 38,000 clones in total; less than 20% of them show up just once. The ten largest account for less than 4.5% of the sample.

Before undergoing thyroid surgery, none of the patients had been given any kind of treatment. Patient clinical samples collected from about 2011 to 2018 were retrospectively analysed using T-cell receptor beta sequencing. This TCR came from a female donor with papillary thyroid cancer or a benign thyroid nodule (not recorded which). Some clones in this sample may be carry-over from other donors' samples. The chain links TRBV7-9 with TRBJ1-2, with no confident D gene call. The sequencing input was blood. The DNA is TGTGCCAGCAGCAAGATACGGACTCAGGATTATGGCTACACCTTC. The encoded protein is CASSKIRTQDYGYTF.